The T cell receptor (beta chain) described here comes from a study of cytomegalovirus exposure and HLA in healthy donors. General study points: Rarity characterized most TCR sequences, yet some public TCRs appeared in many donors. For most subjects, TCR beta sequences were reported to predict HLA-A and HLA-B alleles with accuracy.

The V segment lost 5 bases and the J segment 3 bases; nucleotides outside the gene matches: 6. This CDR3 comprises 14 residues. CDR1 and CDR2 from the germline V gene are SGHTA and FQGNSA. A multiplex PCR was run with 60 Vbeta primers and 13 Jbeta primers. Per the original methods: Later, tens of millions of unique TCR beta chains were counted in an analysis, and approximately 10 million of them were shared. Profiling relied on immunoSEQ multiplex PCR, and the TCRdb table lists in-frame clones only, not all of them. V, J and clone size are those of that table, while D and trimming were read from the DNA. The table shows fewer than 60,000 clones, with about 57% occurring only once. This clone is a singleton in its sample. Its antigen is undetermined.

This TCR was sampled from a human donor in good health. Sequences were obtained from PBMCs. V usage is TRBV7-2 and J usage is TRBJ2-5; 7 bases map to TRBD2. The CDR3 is CASSLGRGEETQYF. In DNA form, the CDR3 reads TGTGCCAGCAGCCTGGGACGGGGGGAAGAGACCCAGTACTTC. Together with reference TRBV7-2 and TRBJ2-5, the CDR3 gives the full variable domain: GAGVSQSPSNKVTEKGKDVELRCDPISGHTALYWYRQSLGQGLEFLIYFQGNSAPDKSGLPSDRFSAERTGGSVSTLTIQRTQQEDSAVYLCASSLGRGEETQYFGPGTRLLVL.